This T cell receptor beta chain appears in the sequencing data of a study of T cell responses to AZD1222 COVID-19 vaccine. Across the whole study: Second-dose recipients at about 4 or about 12 weeks were treated as one pooled group. Study observations and caveats: The study found vaccine-associated CD4 TCRs spanning spike, dominant at 160-218 and 743-854. Clonal diversity may have been underestimated, and the donors were mostly white British, with more females than males. Nearly half of unique spike-specific TCRs reportedly avoided B.1.351 and B.1.1.7 mutated regions.

The table came from immunoSEQ multiplex PCR; TCRdb's copy has only in-frame clones and leaves some out. The top ten clones hold about 15% of a sample with 140,000 to 150,000 clones, about nine tenths of them seen once. This CDR3 contains 15 residues. From germline, CDR1 is SEHNR and CDR2 FQNEAQ (reference sequence). The V and J ends lost 5 bases and 3 bases respectively, with 16 bases between them. On this clone: What it binds is not known.

The chain links TRBV7-9 to TRBJ1-2; D is perhaps TRBD1 (6 bases). This TCR derives from an adult in good health. Sequencing used peripheral blood, obtained on day 0 of AZD1222 vaccination. For the CDR3, the DNA is TGTGCCAGCAGCCACACTTTGACAGGCGACTATGGCTACACCTTC. Its protein product is CASSHTLTGDYGYTF.